This T cell receptor (beta chain) derives from a study of OX40 agonist ivuxolimab in advanced cancers. The study's findings and limits: CD4+ and CD8+ blood T cells expanded clonally by week 6 at 0.1 to 3.0 mg/kg.

Germline assignment: CDR1 SGHKS and CDR2 YYEKEE (reference sequence). V was pared by 4 bases and J by 8 bases, with 18 bases between. This CDR3 spans 14 amino acids. Generated by immunoSEQ multiplex PCR, the TCRdb table keeps only in-frame clones and is missing some. The profile covers 90,000 to 100,000 clones, with about four fifths appearing a single time and 1.4% to 1.5% taken by the ten largest. A remark on this clone: The antigen remains undetermined.

The receptor comes from an adult with an advanced solid tumor such as melanoma, head and neck, liver or kidney cancer. V and J are TRBV5-5 and TRBJ1-2; no reliable D call. The specimen was CD4+ or CD8+ T cells sorted from blood, collected in a trial of the OX40 agonist ivuxolimab. This CDR3 is CASSLIPDAIGYTF. The CDR3 nucleotides read TGTGCCAGCAGCCTTATTCCGGACGCGATCGGCTACACCTTC.